This T cell receptor (beta chain) was found in a study of tumor-infiltrating lymphocytes in localized non-small cell lung cancer. The CDR3 totals 20 residues. The V gene lost 0 bases and the J gene lost 0 bases, with 18 bases spanning the gap. Germline CDR1 reads LGHNA; CDR2 reads YSLEER. TCRdb's copy holds only in-frame clones and misses some; the assay was immunoSEQ multiplex PCR. The sample consists of 13,000 to 15,000 clones, about 71% of them appearing once. V is TRBV4-3 and J is TRBJ2-6, with a possible D match to TRBD1 (6 bases). This clonotype originated in a human donor with non-small cell lung cancer. Sequencing input: uninvolved lung tissue not adjacent to the tumor. CDR3 nucleotide sequence: TGCGCCAGCAGCCAAGAAGTCTTGACAGGTTGGGCCTCTGGGGCCAACGTCCTGACTTTC. Amino acid sequence: CASSQEVLTGWASGANVLTF.